The 26 T cell receptor beta chains presented below share a single source sample, sequenced in a study of CD8 T cells in ankylosing spondylitis. MiXCR, applied by TCRdb to the 5' RACE reads, yields one record per CDR3 protein. The data contain some 130,000 distinct CDR3 sequences, roughly 15% of them singletons. Source material: blood, either unsorted or a sorted T cell fraction (not recorded which). Receptor source: a female donor with ankylosing spondylitis or in good health (not recorded which).

This clonotype was seen ten or more times. This chain connects TRBV9 to TRBJ2-7, with D possibly matching TRBD2 (5 bases). The CDR3 loop spans 14 amino acids. CDR1 and CDR2 (germline): SGDLS, YYNGEE. Trimming left V 0 bases short and J 3 bases short, with 10 bases between. The CDR3 spells CASSVGSANYEQYF. The CDR3 DNA sequence: TGTGCCAGCAGCGTAGGTAGCGCGAACTACGAGCAGTACTTC. Drawing the rest from reference TRBV9 and TRBJ2-7, the complete variable domain is DSGVTQTPKHLITATGQRVTLRCSPRSGDLSVYWYQQSLDQGLQFLIQYYNGEERAKGNILERFSAQQFPDLHSELNLSSLELGDSALYFCASSVGSANYEQYFGPGTRLTVT.

In DNA form, the CDR3 reads TGTGCCAGCAGCTTAACGGGAGTGGGCAATGAGCAGTTCTTC. It codes for CASSLTGVGNEQFF. This chain links TRBV7-6 with TRBJ2-1; D is perhaps TRBD2 (6 bases). CDR3 length: 14 residues. V was shortened by 2 bases and J by 6 bases, with 11 bases between the two germline ends. The germline V gene has CDR1 SGHVS and CDR2 FNYEAQ. The whole variable domain, filled in from reference TRBV7-6 and TRBJ2-1, reads GAGVSQSPRYKVTKRGQDVALRCDPISGHVSLYWYRQALGQGPEFLTYFNYEAQQDKSGLPNDRFSAERPEGSISTLTIQRTEQRDSAMYRCASSLTGVGNEQFFGPGTRLTVL.

A few counts support this clonotype. In DNA form, the CDR3 reads TGTGCCACCAGCAGACTGAACAGGGACAACGAGCAGTACTTC. Encoded protein: CATSRLNRDNEQYF. The chain joins TRBV15 to TRBJ2-7; D is possibly TRBD1 (6 bases). Germline V gene sequence: CDR1 LNHNV, CDR2 YYDKDF (reference sequence). CDR3 length: 14 amino acids. Trimming pared 2 bases from V and 5 bases from J, leaving 13 bases between.

This clonotype was counted at least ten times. The chain couples TRBV20-1 to TRBJ1-2; D ambiguous. The germline CDR1 and CDR2 sequences are DFQATT and SNEGSKA (reference sequence). The germline V and J ends were trimmed by 6 bases and 4 bases, with 15 bases remaining between them. This CDR3 is 13 amino acids long. The CDR3 nucleotides are TGCAGTGCCGCGCCGGATTTGAGCTATGGCTACACCTTC. Translated, it gives CSAAPDLSYGYTF.

This rearrangement joins TRBV5-1 to TRBJ2-3, with D perhaps TRBD2 (6 bases). From germline, CDR1 is SGHRS and CDR2 YFSETQ. Trimming shortened V by 3 bases and J by 2 bases, and 10 bases separated the two germline ends. This CDR3 spans 14 amino acids. CDR3 nucleotide sequence: TGCGCCAGCAGCTCTAGCGACTCCACAGATACGCAGTATTTT. Protein sequence: CASSSSDSTDTQYF.

This clonotype was seen at least ten times. This chain uses TRBV11-2 with TRBJ1-3; D is perhaps TRBD1 (5 bases). The CDR3 consists of 14 residues. V was shortened by 3 bases and J by 7 bases, with 13 bases between the two germline ends. The germline gives CDR1 SGHAT, CDR2 FQNNGV. DNA of the CDR3: TGTGCCAGCAGCTTTCGACGGGGGAGGAACACCATATATTTT. Amino acids: CASSFRRGRNTIYF.

Only a few counts were recorded for this clonotype. J is TRBJ2-6 and V is TRBV19; D unresolved. Germline assignment: CDR1 LNHDA and CDR2 SQIVND (reference sequence). This CDR3 region has 17 residues. The V end lost 4 bases, the J end lost 2 bases, and 15 bases lay between the germline ends. CDR3 in DNA: TGTGCCAGTAGTACAGAGGCCTACCGACCTGGGGCCAACGTCCTGACTTTC. Amino acids: CASSTEAYRPGANVLTF.

This clonotype has at least ten counts. The V call is TRBV20-1, the J call TRBJ1-2; a weak D match, TRBD1 (5 bases). The CDR3 totals 14 residues. Deletions cut 3 bases from V and 6 bases from J, with 17 bases between. CDR1 is DFQATT, CDR2 SNEGSKA, per germline (reference sequence). The DNA for the CDR3 is TGCAGTGCTAGTGTCGGGGGGGGAAAGGATGGCTACACCTTC. Amino acids: CSASVGGGKDGYTF.

Details on this clonotype: A much larger clone is a single base away; this may be a read error. This sequence joins TRBV12-3 or TRBV12-4 and TRBJ1-1, with D perhaps matching TRBD1 (5 bases). The CDR3 has 16 amino acids. The CDR3 sequence is CTSSPERTPLNTEAFF. The CDR3 region has the DNA TGTACCAGCAGTCCCGAGAGGACACCCCTGAACACTGAAGCTTTCTTT.

This chain joins TRBV19 and TRBJ1-1; 7 nucleotides match TRBD1. Per the germline V gene, CDR1 is LNHDA and CDR2 is SQIVND (reference sequence). This CDR3 spans 16 amino acids. V lost 0 bases to trimming and J lost 5 bases; unmatched junction nucleotides: 9. CDR3 in DNA: TGTGCCAGTAGTATAGAGGGACAGCAGCTCCGGACTGAAGCTTTCTTT. Encoded protein: CASSIEGQQLRTEAFF.

This clonotype was observed at least ten times. V usage is TRBV6-5 and J usage is TRBJ2-3, with TRBD1 matching 9 bases. CDR1 and CDR2 (germline): MNHEY, SVGAGI. The ends lost 2 bases at V and 3 bases at J; junction bases unmatched: 3. The CDR3 has 15 amino acids. CDR3 sequence: CASSYRDRETDTQYF. For the CDR3, the DNA is TGTGCCAGCAGTTACCGGGACAGGGAGACAGATACGCAGTATTTT.

There are a few counts of this clonotype. The genes are TRBV7-2 and TRBJ2-5; TRBD2 matches 9 bases. Germline-derived CDR1 and CDR2 are SGHTA and FQGNSA. J gave up 4 bases and V 2 bases, and 8 bases lay outside the gene matches. The CDR3 sequence is 16 residues long. As DNA, the CDR3 is TGTGCCAGCAGCTTATGGTCTAGCGGGGACGGAGAGACCCAGTACTTC. It specifies CASSLWSSGDGETQYF.

This clonotype was detected only a few times. V usage is TRBV4-1 and J usage is TRBJ2-3; 14 bases map to TRBD2. Germline CDR1 and CDR2: MGHRA and YSYEKL. J gave up 6 bases and V 4 bases, and 9 bases lay outside the gene matches. This CDR3 has 17 amino acids. DNA for the CDR3: TGCGCCAGCAGCCCCGGGGGACTAGCGGGAGTACGGGATACGCAGTATTTT. Translating gives CASSPGGLAGVRDTQYF.

The chain employs TRBV11-2 and TRBJ2-2; a weak D match, TRBD1 (5 bases). Germline V gene sequence: CDR1 SGHAT, CDR2 FQNNGV. Deletions cut 1 base from V and 0 bases from J, with 6 bases between. CDR3 size: 15 residues. CDR3 in DNA: TGTGCCAGCAGCTTAGGCAGGGCGAACACCGGGGAGCTGTTTTTT. It translates to CASSLGRANTGELFF.

This clonotype turned up a few times. For the CDR3, the DNA is TGTGCCAGCTCACCGGATTCACCCGGCCAGCCCCAGCATTTT. Translating it yields CASSPDSPGQPQHF. The chain recombines TRBV18 with TRBJ1-5, with D unclear. The CDR3 runs 14 residues. Germline-derived CDR1 and CDR2 are KGHSH and LQKENI. V gave up 3 bases and J gave up 7 bases, with 13 bases separating them. The full variable domain, its missing parts supplied by reference TRBV18 and TRBJ1-5, is NAGVMQNPRHLVRRRGQEARLRCSPMKGHSHVYWYRQLPEEGLKFMVYLQKENIIDESGMPKERFSAEFPKEGPSILRIQQVVRGDSAAYFCASSPDSPGQPQHFGDGTRLSIL.

The rearrangement links TRBV5-5 to TRBJ2-5; 7 bases align to TRBD2. The V segment lost 3 bases and the J segment 1 base; nucleotides outside the gene matches: 6. Germline CDR1 SGHKS, CDR2 YYEKEE (reference sequence). The CDR3 is 15 residues long. For the CDR3, the DNA is TGTGCCAGCAGCTATGTGACTAGCAGCCAAGAGACCCAGTACTTC. This sequence encodes CASSYVTSSQETQYF.

The genes are TRBV7-8 and TRBJ2-7; 13 bases map to TRBD2. Germline CDR1 reads SGHVS; CDR2 reads FQNEAQ. Losses at the gene ends were 5 bases for V and 3 bases for J; bases not matched to a gene: 7. CDR3 length: 16 residues. The CDR3 nucleotides are TGTGCCAGCAGCCTGACGGGACTAGCGGGACGCTACGAGCAGTACTTC. Its translation: CASSLTGLAGRYEQYF.

The chain is built from TRBV5-4 and TRBJ2-2; 11 bases are shared with TRBD2. The V and J ends lost 3 bases and 2 bases, in that order; junction bases with no gene match: 3. The CDR3 runs to 16 residues. Germline loops: CDR1 SGHNT, CDR2 YYREEE (reference sequence). The CDR3 DNA reads TGTGCCAGCAGCTCAGGGACTAGCGGTAACACCGGGGAGCTGTTTTTT. It codes for CASSSGTSGNTGELFF.

At least ten counts were recorded for this clonotype. The chain carries TRBV20-1 and TRBJ1-1; 9 bases align to TRBD1. J lost 4 bases, V lost 6 bases, and 9 bases had no gene match. The germline gives CDR1 DFQATT, CDR2 SNEGSKA (reference sequence). The CDR3 has 14 amino acids. DNA for the CDR3: TGCAGTGCCGCCGGACAGGGGTGGAGCACTGAAGCTTTCTTT. Its protein product is CSAAGQGWSTEAFF.

This chain uses TRBV5-1 with TRBJ2-7; D possibly corresponds to TRBD1 (5 bases). CDR3 length equals 14 residues. V was clipped by 1 base and J by 0 bases, with 8 bases between them. From germline, CDR1 is SGHRS and CDR2 YFSETQ. The CDR3 DNA follows: TGCGCCAGCAGCTTGAATAGGGGCTCCTACGAGCAGTACTTC. Encoded protein: CASSLNRGSYEQYF.

This clonotype turned up a few times. The rearrangement joins TRBV7-2 to TRBJ2-3; TRBD2 matches 11 bases. The CDR3 runs to 15 residues. Per germline, CDR1 SGHTA and CDR2 FQGNSA. V trimming: 3 bases; J trimming: 4 bases; junction bases outside the gene matches: 3. DNA for the CDR3: TGTGCCAGCAGCTTTAGCGGGGGGGTTTCAGATACGCAGTATTTT. Translating it yields CASSFSGGVSDTQYF.

The chain links TRBV11-2 to TRBJ2-1; TRBD2 might be the D (7 bases). V was cut by 3 bases and J by 3 bases, with 12 bases left in between. Germline V gene sequence: CDR1 SGHAT, CDR2 FQNNGV. The CDR3 consists of 15 residues. The CDR3 here is CASSLRGLFYNEQFF. The CDR3 DNA reads TGTGCCAGCAGCTTGCGGGGGCTATTCTACAATGAGCAGTTCTTC.

The table lists this clonotype with many counts. The V gene is TRBV7-9, the J gene TRBJ2-1, with D possibly being TRBD1 (5 bases). CDR1 is SEHNR, CDR2 FQNEAQ, per germline (reference sequence). CDR3 length: 13 residues. V lost 1 base and J 12 bases, leaving 13 bases between the germline ends. The CDR3 coding sequence is TGTGCCAGCAGCTTAGGAGAAAGGGGTCCGCAGTTCTTC. Translated, it gives CASSLGERGPQFF.

The gene calls are TRBV6-2 or TRBV6-3 and TRBJ2-5, with TRBD2 matching over 8 bases. The CDR3 contains 15 residues. J lost 2 bases, V lost 2 bases, and 4 bases had no gene match. Germline loops: CDR1 MNHEY, CDR2 SVGEGT. CDR3 region: CASSYQGLAQETQYF. The CDR3 nucleotides are TGTGCCAGCAGTTACCAAGGACTAGCTCAAGAGACCCAGTACTTC.

This clonotype was seen ten or more times. This rearrangement joins TRBV7-9 to TRBJ2-3; 9 positions match TRBD1. V was pared by 2 bases and J by 4 bases, with 4 bases of the junction left unmatched. CDR3 length: 15 amino acids. CDR1 and CDR2 from the germline V gene are SEHNR and FQNEAQ (reference sequence). Written as DNA, the CDR3 is TGTGCCAGCAGCTTATTACAGGGGGCTTCAGATACGCAGTATTTT. It is translated as CASSLLQGASDTQYF.

This clonotype appeared many times. V is TRBV3-1 and J is TRBJ2-1, with TRBD2 identical over 7 bases. V lost 4 bases, J lost 4 bases, and 7 bases stayed unmatched. The CDR3 has 15 amino acids. Germline CDR1 reads LGHDT; CDR2 reads YNNKEL (reference sequence). The DNA for the CDR3 is TGTGCCAGCAGCCCTCTGGGGGGAGGGTACAATGAGCAGTTCTTC. Amino acids: CASSPLGGGYNEQFF.